This T cell receptor beta chain is from a study of T cells in Graves' hyperthyroidism and ophthalmopathy. The overall study: Peripheral blood draws took place at initial diagnosis, ahead of any treatment.

The CDR3 is 16 residues long. In germline, CDR1 is MGHRA, CDR2 YSYEKL. V lost 0 bases and J lost 5, with 13 bases in between. RNA transcripts served as the template for amplifying TCR beta CDR3 regions. Initially, a first-round RT-PCR of the TCR CDR3 employed the HTBI primer set. TCRdb itself ran the multiplex PCR reads through MiXCR, one entry per CDR3 protein. Of about 510,000 distinct CDR3 sequences listed, 14% are singletons. Subjects aged 18 to 65 presented with newly diagnosed hyperthyroidism of less than 2 months' duration. Lactation, pregnancy, other autoimmune disease or uncontrolled infection excluded patients.

V and J are TRBV4-1 and TRBJ2-2, with D perhaps matching TRBD2 (5 bases). The source material was blood. The TCR sequence derives from a woman aged 35 to 49 with Graves' hyperthyroidism. Written as DNA, the CDR3 is TGCGCCAGCAGCCAAGATCTACGGGGTAATACCGGGGAGCTGTTTTTT. Its translation: CASSQDLRGNTGELFF.